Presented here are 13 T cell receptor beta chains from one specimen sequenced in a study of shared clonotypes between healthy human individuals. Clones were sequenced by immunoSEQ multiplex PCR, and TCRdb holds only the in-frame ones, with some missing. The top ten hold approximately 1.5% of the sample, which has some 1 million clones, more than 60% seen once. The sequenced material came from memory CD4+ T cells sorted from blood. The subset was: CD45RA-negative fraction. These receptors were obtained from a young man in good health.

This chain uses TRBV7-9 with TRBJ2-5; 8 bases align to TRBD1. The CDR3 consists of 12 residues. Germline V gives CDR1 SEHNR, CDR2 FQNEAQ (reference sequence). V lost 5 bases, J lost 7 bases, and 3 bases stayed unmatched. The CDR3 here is CASSIGTGTQYF. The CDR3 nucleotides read TGTGCCAGCAGCATCGGGACAGGGACCCAGTACTTC.

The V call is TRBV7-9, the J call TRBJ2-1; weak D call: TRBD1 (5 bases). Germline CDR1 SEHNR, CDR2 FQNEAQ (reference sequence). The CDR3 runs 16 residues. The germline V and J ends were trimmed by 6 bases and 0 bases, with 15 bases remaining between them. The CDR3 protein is CASRGGATGSYNEQFF. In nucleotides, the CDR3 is TGTGCCAGCAGGGGTGGGGCGACCGGCTCCTACAATGAGCAGTTCTTC.

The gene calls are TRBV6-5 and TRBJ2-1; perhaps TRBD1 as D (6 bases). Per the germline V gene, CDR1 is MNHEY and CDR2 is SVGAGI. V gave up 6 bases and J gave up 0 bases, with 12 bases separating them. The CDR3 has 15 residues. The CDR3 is CASSPDSSSYNEQFF. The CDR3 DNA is TGTGCCAGCAGCCCGGACAGTAGCTCCTACAATGAGCAGTTCTTC.

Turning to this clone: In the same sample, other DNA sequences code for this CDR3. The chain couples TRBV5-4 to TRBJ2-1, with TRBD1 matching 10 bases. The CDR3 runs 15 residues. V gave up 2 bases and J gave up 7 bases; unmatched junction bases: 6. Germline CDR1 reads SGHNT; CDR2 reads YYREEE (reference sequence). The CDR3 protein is CASSFGTGVRNEQFF. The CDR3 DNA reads TGTGCCAGCAGCTTTGGGACAGGGGTTAGGAATGAGCAGTTCTTC.

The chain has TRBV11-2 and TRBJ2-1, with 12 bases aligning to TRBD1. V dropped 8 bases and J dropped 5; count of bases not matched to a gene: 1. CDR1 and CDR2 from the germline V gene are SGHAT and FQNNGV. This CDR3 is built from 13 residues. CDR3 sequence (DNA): TGTGCCAGCGGGACAGGGGGCAACAATGAGCAGTTCTTC. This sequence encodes CASGTGGNNEQFF.

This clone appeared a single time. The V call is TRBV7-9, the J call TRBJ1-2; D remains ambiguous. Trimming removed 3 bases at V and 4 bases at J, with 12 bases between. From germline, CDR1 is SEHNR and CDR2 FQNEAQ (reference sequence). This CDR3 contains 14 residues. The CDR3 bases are TGTGCCAGCAGCTTTTCGACGGATTCCTATGGCTACACCTTC. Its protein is CASSFSTDSYGYTF. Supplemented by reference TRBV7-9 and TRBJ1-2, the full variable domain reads DTGVSQNPRHKITKRGQNVTFRCDPISEHNRLYWYRQTLGQGPEFLTYFQNEAQLEKSRLLSDRFSAERPKGSFSTLEIQRTEQGDSAMYLCASSFSTDSYGYTFGSGTRLTVV.

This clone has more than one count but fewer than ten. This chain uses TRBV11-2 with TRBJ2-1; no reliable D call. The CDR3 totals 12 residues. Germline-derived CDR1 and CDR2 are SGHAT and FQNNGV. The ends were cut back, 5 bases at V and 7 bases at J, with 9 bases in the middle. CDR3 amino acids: CASSRTLNEQFF. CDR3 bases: TGTGCCAGCAGCCGGACCTTAAATGAGCAGTTCTTC.

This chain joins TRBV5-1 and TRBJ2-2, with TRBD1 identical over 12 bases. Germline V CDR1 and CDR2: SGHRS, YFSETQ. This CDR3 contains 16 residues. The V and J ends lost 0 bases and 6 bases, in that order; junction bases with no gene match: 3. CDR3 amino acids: CASSLVGTGGPGELFF. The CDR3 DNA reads TGCGCCAGCAGCTTGGTTGGGACAGGGGGCCCCGGGGAGCTGTTTTTT.

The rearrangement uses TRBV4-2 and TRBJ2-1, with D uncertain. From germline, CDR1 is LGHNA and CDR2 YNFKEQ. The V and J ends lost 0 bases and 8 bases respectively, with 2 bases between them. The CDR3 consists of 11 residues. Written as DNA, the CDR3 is TGTGCCAGCAGCCAAGAGTATGAGCAGTTCTTC. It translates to CASSQEYEQFF.

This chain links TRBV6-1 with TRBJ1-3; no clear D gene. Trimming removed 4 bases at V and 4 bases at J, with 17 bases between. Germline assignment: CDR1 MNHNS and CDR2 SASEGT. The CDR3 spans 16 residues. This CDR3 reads CASSGDLTPAGNTIYF. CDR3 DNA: TGTGCCAGCAGTGGTGACCTAACTCCGGCGGGAAACACCATATATTTT.

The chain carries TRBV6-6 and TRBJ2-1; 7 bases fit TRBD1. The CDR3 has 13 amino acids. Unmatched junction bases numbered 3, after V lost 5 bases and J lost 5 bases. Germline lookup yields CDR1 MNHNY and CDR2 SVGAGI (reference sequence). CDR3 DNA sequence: TGTGCCAGCAGTCGACAGGGCCACAATGAGCAGTTCTTC. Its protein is CASSRQGHNEQFF.

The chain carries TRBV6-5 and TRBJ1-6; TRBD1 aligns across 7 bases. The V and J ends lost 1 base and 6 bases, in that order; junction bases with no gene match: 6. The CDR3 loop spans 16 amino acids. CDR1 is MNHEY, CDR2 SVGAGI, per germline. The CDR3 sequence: CASSYLDRPPNSPLHF. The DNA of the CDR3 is TGTGCCAGCAGTTACTTGGACAGGCCACCTAATTCACCCCTCCACTTT.

The chain's CDR3 is CASLGQGASPLHF. The CDR3 DNA reads TGTGCCAGCCTTGGACAGGGAGCTTCACCCCTCCACTTT. The chain joins TRBV19 to TRBJ1-6; 8 bases agree with TRBD1. V trimming: 9 bases; J trimming: 9 bases; junction bases outside the gene matches: 7. Germline lookup yields CDR1 LNHDA and CDR2 SQIVND (reference sequence). The CDR3 has 13 amino acids.